One TCR beta chain is described in this entry. Its antigen is unknown. The template, approximately 500 ng total RNA, yielded TCR beta cDNA made with a constant-region primer. The TCR beta library was amplified through three nested multiplex PCR rounds in a modified ARM-PCR procedure. Investigators reported that the first two PCR rounds, at roughly 10 cycles each, used TRBV1-TRBV30 forward primers with a C-beta reverse primer. TCRdb independently ran MiXCR on the multiplex PCR reads; one entry per CDR3 protein. Among 50,000 to 70,000 distinct CDR3 sequences listed, 71% were seen once. The record originates from a study of tumor-infiltrating lymphocytes in primary liver carcinoma. Study-level points and caveats: No more than about 8-24% of top clones could be seen in all five tumor regions.

The CDR3 length is 15 residues. Trimming shortened V by 3 bases and J by 5 bases, and 16 bases separated the two germline ends. Germline loops: CDR1 SQVTM, CDR2 ANQGSEA. Co-extraction of both nucleic acids (RNA and DNA) used 20-30 mg of unsorted bulk tissue. Sample: liver tumor tissue from sampling region 2. Specified subset: tumor region T2, inferior pole. The V call is TRBV29-1, the J call TRBJ2-2, with D tentatively TRBD2 (5 bases). The TCR sequence derives from a middle-aged man with primary liver carcinoma and hepatitis B virus infection. Written as DNA, the CDR3 is TGCAGCGTTGAGTTGGTGGTGGGAGTGACCGGGGAGCTGTTTTTT. It translates to CSVELVVGVTGELFF.